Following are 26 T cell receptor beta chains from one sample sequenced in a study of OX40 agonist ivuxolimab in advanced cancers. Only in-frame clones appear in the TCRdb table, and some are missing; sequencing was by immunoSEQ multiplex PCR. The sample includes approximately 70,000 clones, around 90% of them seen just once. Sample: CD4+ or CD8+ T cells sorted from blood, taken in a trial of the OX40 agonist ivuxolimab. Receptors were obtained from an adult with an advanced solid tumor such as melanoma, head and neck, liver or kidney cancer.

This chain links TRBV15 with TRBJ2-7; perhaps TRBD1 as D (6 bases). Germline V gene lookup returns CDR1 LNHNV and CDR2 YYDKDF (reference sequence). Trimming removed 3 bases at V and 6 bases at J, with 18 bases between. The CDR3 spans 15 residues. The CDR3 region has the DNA TGTGCCACCAGCAGGGCGGACAGCACCGGGCGCGAGCAGTACTTC. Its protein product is CATSRADSTGREQYF.

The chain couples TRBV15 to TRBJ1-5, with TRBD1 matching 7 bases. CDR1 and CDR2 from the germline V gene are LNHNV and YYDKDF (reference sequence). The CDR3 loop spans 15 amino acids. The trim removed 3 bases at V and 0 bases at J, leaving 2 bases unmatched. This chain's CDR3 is CATSRGQYSNQPQHF. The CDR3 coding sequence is TGTGCCACCAGCAGGGGACAGTATAGCAATCAGCCCCAGCATTTT. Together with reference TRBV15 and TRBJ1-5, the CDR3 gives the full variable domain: DAMVIQNPRYQVTQFGKPVTLSCSQTLNHNVMYWYQQKSSQAPKLLFHYYDKDFNNEADTPDNFQSRRPNTSFCFLDIRSPGLGDTAMYLCATSRGQYSNQPQHFGDGTRLSIL.

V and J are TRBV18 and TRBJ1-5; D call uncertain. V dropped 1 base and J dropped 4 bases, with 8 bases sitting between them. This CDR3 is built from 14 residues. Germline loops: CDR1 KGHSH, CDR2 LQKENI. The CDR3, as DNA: TGTGCCAGCTCACCACTGGCAGGTAATCAGCCCCAGCATTTT. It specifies CASSPLAGNQPQHF.

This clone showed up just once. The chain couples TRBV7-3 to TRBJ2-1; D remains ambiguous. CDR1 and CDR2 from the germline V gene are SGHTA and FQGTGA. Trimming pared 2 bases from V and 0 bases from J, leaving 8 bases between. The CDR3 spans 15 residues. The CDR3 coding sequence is TGTGCCAGCAGCTTACTCGGGCCCTCCTACAATGAGCAGTTCTTC. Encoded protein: CASSLLGPSYNEQFF.

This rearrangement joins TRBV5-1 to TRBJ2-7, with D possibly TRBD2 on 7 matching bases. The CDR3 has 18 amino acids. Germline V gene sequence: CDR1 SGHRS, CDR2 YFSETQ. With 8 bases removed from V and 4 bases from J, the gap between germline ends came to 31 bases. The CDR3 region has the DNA TGCGCCAGGCCCCCTACCTCATGGGGGGGCCTCAGGGCTTACGAGCAGTACTTC. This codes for CARPPTSWGGLRAYEQYF. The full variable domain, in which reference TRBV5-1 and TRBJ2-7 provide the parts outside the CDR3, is KAGVTQTPRYLIKTRGQQVTLSCSPISGHRSVSWYQQTPGQGLQFLFEYFSETQRNKGNFPGRFSGRQFSNSRSEMNVSTLELGDSALYLCARPPTSWGGLRAYEQYFGPGTRLTVT.

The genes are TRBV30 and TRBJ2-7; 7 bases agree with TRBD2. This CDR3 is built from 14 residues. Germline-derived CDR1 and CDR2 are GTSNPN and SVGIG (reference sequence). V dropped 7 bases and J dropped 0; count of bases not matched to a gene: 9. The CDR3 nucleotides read TGTGCCTCTAGCGGACTAGGGAGCTCCTACGAGCAGTACTTC. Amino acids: CASSGLGSSYEQYF.

In nucleotides, the CDR3 is TGTGCCAGTAGTAGGGACAGAGGCACAGATACGCAGTATTTT. Residues: CASSRDRGTDTQYF. The genes are TRBV19 and TRBJ2-3; the match to TRBD1 covers 7 bases. The CDR3 contains 14 residues. V was pared by 4 bases and J by 1 base, with 2 bases of the junction left unmatched. CDR1 is LNHDA and CDR2 is SQIVND in the germline V gene (reference sequence).

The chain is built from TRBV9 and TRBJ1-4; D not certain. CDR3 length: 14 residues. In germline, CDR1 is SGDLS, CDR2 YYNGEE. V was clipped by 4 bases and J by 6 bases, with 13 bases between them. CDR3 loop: CASSPGPAHEKLFF. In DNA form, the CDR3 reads TGTGCCAGCAGCCCCGGGCCTGCCCATGAAAAACTGTTTTTT.

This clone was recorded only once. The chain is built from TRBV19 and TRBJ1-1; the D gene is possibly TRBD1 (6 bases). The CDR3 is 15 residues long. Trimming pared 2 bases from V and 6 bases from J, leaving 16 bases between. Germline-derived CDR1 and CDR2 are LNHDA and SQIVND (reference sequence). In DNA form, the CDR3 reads TGTGCCAGTAGTATATCGGGGCAGGGGAAGGCTGAAGCTTTCTTT. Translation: CASSISGQGKAEAFF.

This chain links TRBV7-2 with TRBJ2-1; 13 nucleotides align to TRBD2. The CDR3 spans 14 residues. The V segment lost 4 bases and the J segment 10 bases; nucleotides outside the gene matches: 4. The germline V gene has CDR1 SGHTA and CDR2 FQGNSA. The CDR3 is CASSSGLAGDEQFF. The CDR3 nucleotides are TGTGCCAGCAGCTCCGGACTAGCGGGAGACGAGCAGTTCTTC.

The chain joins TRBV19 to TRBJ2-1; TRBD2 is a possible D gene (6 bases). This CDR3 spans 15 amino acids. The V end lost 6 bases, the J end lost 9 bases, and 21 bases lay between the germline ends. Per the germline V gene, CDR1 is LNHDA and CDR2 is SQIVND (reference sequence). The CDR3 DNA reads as TGTGCCAGTAGGAAGGGAGGACAACGAAGTGCTGAGCAGTTCTTC. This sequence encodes CASRKGGQRSAEQFF. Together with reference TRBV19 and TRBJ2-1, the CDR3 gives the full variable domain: DGGITQSPKYLFRKEGQNVTLSCEQNLNHDAMYWYRQDPGQGLRLIYYSQIVNDFQKGDIAEGYSVSREKKESFPLTVTSAQKNPTAFYLCASRKGGQRSAEQFFGPGTRLTVL.

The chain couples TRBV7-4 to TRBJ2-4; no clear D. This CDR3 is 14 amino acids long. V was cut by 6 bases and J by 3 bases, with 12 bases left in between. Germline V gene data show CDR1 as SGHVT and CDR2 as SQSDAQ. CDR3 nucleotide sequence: TGTGCCAGCAGAGTTAGTCAAGTCAAAAACATTCAGTACTTC. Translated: CASRVSQVKNIQYF.

CDR3 in amino acids: CASRSGYSNQPQHF. CDR3 nucleotide sequence: TGTGCCAGCAGATCGGGCTACAGCAATCAGCCCCAGCATTTT. The chain joins TRBV2 to TRBJ1-5; no firm D call. Germline loops: CDR1 SNHLY, CDR2 FYNNEI. The CDR3 totals 14 residues. Trimming stripped 6 bases from V and 1 base from J, with 10 bases between.

CDR3 nucleotides: TGTGCCAGCAGTCGCCTAGCGGGAGGGCTCACAGATACGCAGTATTTT. This sequence encodes CASSRLAGGLTDTQYF. The J gene is TRBJ2-3, the V gene TRBV27, with TRBD2 matching over 12 bases. The CDR3 spans 16 residues. V lost 5 bases to trimming and J lost 2 bases; unmatched junction nucleotides: 5. CDR1 MNHEY and CDR2 SMNVEV come from the germline V gene (reference sequence).

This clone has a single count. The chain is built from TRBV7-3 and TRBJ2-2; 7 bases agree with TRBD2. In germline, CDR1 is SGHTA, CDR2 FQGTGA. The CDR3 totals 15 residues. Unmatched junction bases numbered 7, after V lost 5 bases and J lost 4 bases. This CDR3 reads CASSRSGGGTGELFF. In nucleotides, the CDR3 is TGTGCCAGCAGCCGCTCGGGAGGAGGCACCGGGGAGCTGTTTTTT.

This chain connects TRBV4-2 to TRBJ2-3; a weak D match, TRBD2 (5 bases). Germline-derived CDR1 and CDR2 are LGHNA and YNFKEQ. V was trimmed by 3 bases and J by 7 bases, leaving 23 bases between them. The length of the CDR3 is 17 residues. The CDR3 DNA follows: TGTGCCAGCAGCCAGCAAAGCCGGGCGAGGGCAACCCATACGCAGTATTTT. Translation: CASSQQSRARATHTQYF.

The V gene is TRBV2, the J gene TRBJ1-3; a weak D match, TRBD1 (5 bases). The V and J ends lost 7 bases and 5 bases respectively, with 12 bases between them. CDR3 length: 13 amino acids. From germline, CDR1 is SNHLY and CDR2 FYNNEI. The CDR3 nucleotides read TGTGCCAGCAAGGGAGGGGCCAGAAACACCATATATTTT. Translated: CASKGGARNTIYF.

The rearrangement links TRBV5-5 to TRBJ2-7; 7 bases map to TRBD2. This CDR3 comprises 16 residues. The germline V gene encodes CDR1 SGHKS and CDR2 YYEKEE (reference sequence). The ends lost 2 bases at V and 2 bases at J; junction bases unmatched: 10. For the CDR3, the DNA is TGTGCCAGCAGCTTTCGATTCACGGGGGGAACCTACGAGCAGTACTTC. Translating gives CASSFRFTGGTYEQYF.

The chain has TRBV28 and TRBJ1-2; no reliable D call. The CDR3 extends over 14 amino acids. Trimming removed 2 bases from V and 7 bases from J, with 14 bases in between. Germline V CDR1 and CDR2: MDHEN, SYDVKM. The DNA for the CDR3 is TGTGCCAGCAGTTTAATAGGCATCGTGAGTGGCTACACCTTC. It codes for CASSLIGIVSGYTF.

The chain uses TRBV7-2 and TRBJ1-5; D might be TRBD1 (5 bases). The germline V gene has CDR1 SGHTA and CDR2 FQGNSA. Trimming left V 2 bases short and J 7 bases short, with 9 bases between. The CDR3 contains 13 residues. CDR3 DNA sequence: TGTGCCAGCAGCTTAAGGCAGGGCCAGCCCCAGCATTTT. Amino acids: CASSLRQGQPQHF.

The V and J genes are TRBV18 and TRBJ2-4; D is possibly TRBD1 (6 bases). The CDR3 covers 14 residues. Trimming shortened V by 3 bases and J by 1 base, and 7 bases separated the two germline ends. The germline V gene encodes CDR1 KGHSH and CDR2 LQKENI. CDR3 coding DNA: TGTGCCAGCTCACCTCAGGGGGCCAAAAACATTCAGTACTTC. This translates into CASSPQGAKNIQYF.

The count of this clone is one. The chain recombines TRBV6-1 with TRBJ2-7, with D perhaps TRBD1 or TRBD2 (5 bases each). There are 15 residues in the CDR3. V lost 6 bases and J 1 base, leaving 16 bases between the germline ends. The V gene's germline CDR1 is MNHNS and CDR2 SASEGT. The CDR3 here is CASSPNGALSYEQYF. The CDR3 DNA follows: TGTGCCAGCAGCCCCAACGGGGCCTTATCCTACGAGCAGTACTTC.

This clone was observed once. The CDR3 reads CATSRDISGTGDYGYTF. The CDR3 DNA is TGTGCCACCAGCAGAGATATCTCCGGGACAGGGGACTATGGCTACACCTTC. The V gene is TRBV15, the J gene TRBJ1-2; 10 nucleotides match TRBD1. The CDR3 is 17 amino acids. The germline gives CDR1 LNHNV, CDR2 YYDKDF (reference sequence). J was trimmed by 3 bases and V by 0 bases; bases with no gene match: 7.

The CDR3 region has the DNA TGTGCCAGCAGCGGGACTAGCGGGAGCTACGAGCAGTACTTC. Its translation: CASSGTSGSYEQYF. This chain uses TRBV6-1 with TRBJ2-5; TRBD2 matches at 14 bases. The J call may be wrong; the DNA end is better matched by TRBJ2-7. The CDR3 runs 14 residues. Germline V gene data show CDR1 as MNHNS and CDR2 as SASEGT.

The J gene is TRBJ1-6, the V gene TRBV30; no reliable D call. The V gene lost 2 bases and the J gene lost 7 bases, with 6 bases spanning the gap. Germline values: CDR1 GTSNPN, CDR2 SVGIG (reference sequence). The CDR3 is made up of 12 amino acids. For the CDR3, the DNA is TGTGCCTGGAGTACGCAGAATTCACCCCTCCACTTT. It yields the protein CAWSTQNSPLHF.

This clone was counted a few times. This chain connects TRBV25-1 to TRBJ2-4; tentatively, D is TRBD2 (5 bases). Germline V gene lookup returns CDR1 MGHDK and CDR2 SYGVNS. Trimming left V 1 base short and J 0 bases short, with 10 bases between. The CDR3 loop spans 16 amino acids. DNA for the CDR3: TGTGCCAGCAGTGAATCGGGAAACCGAGCCAAAAACATTCAGTACTTC. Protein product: CASSESGNRAKNIQYF.